The 15 T cell receptor beta chains below come from one sample, sequenced in a study of PD-L1 blockade in urothelial cancer. The protocol was immunoSEQ multiplex PCR, while the TCRdb copy is restricted to in-frame clones and leaves out a portion. The sample consists of tens of thousands of clones, 85% to 90% of them appearing once. Time point given: pretreatment peripheral blood. The specimen comprised PBMCs, sampled around atezolizumab (anti-PD-L1) treatment. These receptors were obtained from a man between 65 and 85 years old with urothelial cancer.

The chain employs TRBV10-2 and TRBJ2-7; TRBD1 matches 8 bases. Germline V gene data show CDR1 as WSHSY and CDR2 as SAAADI. CDR3 length equals 14 residues. V lost 5 bases to trimming and J lost 2 bases; unmatched junction nucleotides: 5. In DNA, the CDR3 is TGCGCCAGCAGTCGAGACAGGGGAACCTACGAGCAGTACTTC. Translating it yields CASSRDRGTYEQYF.

This clone showed up just a few times. The rearrangement joins TRBV19 to TRBJ1-3; D remains ambiguous. V was cut by 5 bases and J by 0 bases, with 8 bases left in between. Germline V lookup: CDR1 LNHDA, CDR2 SQIVND (reference sequence). The CDR3 length is 14 residues. The CDR3 region is CASSGLNSGNTIYF. CDR3 nucleotides: TGTGCCAGTAGTGGCTTGAACTCTGGAAACACCATATATTTT.

The rearrangement links TRBV28 to TRBJ1-1; the D is unclear. The CDR3 contains 14 residues. Germline V gene sequence: CDR1 MDHEN, CDR2 SYDVKM. V lost 11 bases to trimming and J lost 1 base, with 17 bases between them. Written as DNA, the CDR3 is TGTGCCTCAAAGGTGGGAGGGTCGAACACTGAAGCTTTCTTT. It codes for CASKVGGSNTEAFF.

The rearrangement links TRBV6-5 to TRBJ2-3; unclear D gene. CDR1 and CDR2 (germline): MNHEY, SVGAGI. V was clipped by 0 bases and J by 0 bases, with 7 bases between them. The CDR3 has 15 residues. The chain's CDR3 is CASSYSRASTDTQYF. CDR3 bases: TGTGCCAGCAGTTACTCGCGCGCTAGCACAGATACGCAGTATTTT.

The genes are TRBV7-9 and TRBJ2-1; 14 positions match TRBD2. The germline CDR1 and CDR2 sequences are SEHNR and FQNEAQ (reference sequence). The CDR3 loop spans 17 amino acids. With V trimmed by 5 bases and J by 6 bases, 9 bases remained unmatched. CDR3 DNA: TGTGCCAGCAGCGCACGACTAGCGGGAGGGGGATCCAATGAGCAGTTCTTC. Residues: CASSARLAGGGSNEQFF.

The chain couples TRBV2 to TRBJ1-2, with a tentative D call TRBD1 (6 bases). Per germline, CDR1 SNHLY and CDR2 FYNNEI. The CDR3 has 16 amino acids. The V end was cut by 1 base, the J end by 3 bases, with 15 bases between. This chain's CDR3 is CASSEGGGDTDYGYTF. For the CDR3, the DNA is TGTGCCAGCAGTGAAGGCGGGGGGGACACTGACTATGGCTACACCTTC.

The chain carries TRBV9 and TRBJ2-1, with D possibly being TRBD1 (6 bases). The CDR3 spans 15 residues. Between the trimmed V and J ends, which lost 3 bases and 3 bases, there was a span of 13 bases. CDR1 and CDR2 from the germline V gene are SGDLS and YYNGEE. The CDR3 DNA reads as TGTGCCAGCAGCGGCGAGGGACAACACTACAATGAGCAGTTCTTC. As protein: CASSGEGQHYNEQFF.

The chain joins TRBV9 to TRBJ2-1; 9 bases fit TRBD2. V trimming: 4 bases; J trimming: 5 bases; junction bases outside the gene matches: 10. Germline V lookup: CDR1 SGDLS, CDR2 YYNGEE. There are 16 residues in the CDR3. The CDR3 nucleotides read TGTGCCAGCAGCCTTATAGCGGGAGTGGGCAACAATGAGCAGTTCTTC. It translates to CASSLIAGVGNNEQFF.

V usage is TRBV7-9 and J usage is TRBJ2-4; maybe TRBD2 (5 bases). The ends were cut back, 2 bases at V and 5 bases at J, with 13 bases in the middle. The CDR3 extends over 15 amino acids. Per the germline V gene, CDR1 is SEHNR and CDR2 is FQNEAQ (reference sequence). CDR3 amino acids: CASSLSSGSENIQYF. The CDR3 DNA follows: TGTGCCAGCAGCTTATCTTCGGGGTCGGAAAACATTCAGTACTTC.

This clone appeared once. The chain employs TRBV7-8 and TRBJ1-1; D is perhaps TRBD1 (5 bases). The CDR3 extends over 16 amino acids. V shed 1 base and J shed 0 bases, with 12 bases lying between them. Germline V CDR1 and CDR2: SGHVS, FQNEAQ. In DNA, the CDR3 is TGTGCCAGCAGCTTAGGGGGGGGACGGCTGAACACTGAAGCTTTCTTT. This translates into CASSLGGGRLNTEAFF.

The rearrangement joins TRBV7-6 to TRBJ2-1; 8 nucleotides agree with TRBD1. J lost 1 base, V lost 5 bases, and 10 bases had no gene match. This CDR3 is built from 17 residues. In germline, CDR1 is SGHVS, CDR2 FNYEAQ. CDR3 DNA sequence: TGTGCCAGCAGCCAATCAGGGGGCTGGGGTTCCTACAATGAGCAGTTCTTC. Amino acids: CASSQSGGWGSYNEQFF.

The rearrangement uses TRBV28 and TRBJ1-5, with D possibly TRBD1 on 5 matching bases. Per germline, CDR1 MDHEN and CDR2 SYDVKM. V was clipped by 6 bases and J by 2 bases, with 11 bases between them. The CDR3 is made up of 14 amino acids. The CDR3 loop reads CASRDRGGNQPQHF. CDR3 DNA sequence: TGTGCCAGCAGGGATAGGGGTGGCAATCAGCCCCAGCATTTT.

The chain has TRBV4-1 and TRBJ2-3; a possible D gene is TRBD2 (5 bases). V was trimmed by 5 bases and J by 0 bases, leaving 6 bases between them. The CDR3 has 13 residues. Germline V gene data show CDR1 as MGHRA and CDR2 as YSYEKL. The CDR3 protein is CASSGGSTDTQYF. The CDR3 DNA follows: TGCGCCAGCAGCGGCGGGAGCACAGATACGCAGTATTTT.

The gene calls are TRBV18 and TRBJ2-7, with a possible D match to TRBD1 (6 bases). This CDR3 is 15 amino acids long. Germline assignment: CDR1 KGHSH and CDR2 LQKENI. V lost 2 bases, J lost 2 bases, and 13 bases lay in between. The CDR3 sequence: CASSPTGSLAYEQYF. The DNA for the CDR3 is TGTGCCAGCTCACCAACAGGGTCCCTAGCCTACGAGCAGTACTTC.

The chain uses TRBV28 and TRBJ2-1, with 10 bases fitting TRBD2. The CDR3 totals 17 residues. The germline V gene has CDR1 MDHEN and CDR2 SYDVKM. The V gene end was trimmed by 6 bases and the J gene end by 2 bases; junction bases not matched to a gene: 10. As DNA, the CDR3 is TGTGCCAGCAGCCTCCTCCTAGCGGGAGACCCCTACAATGAGCAGTTCTTC. Residues: CASSLLLAGDPYNEQFF.